These 23 T cell receptor beta chains share one sample of origin, sequenced in a study of brain metastases from non-small cell lung cancer. TCRdb's copy holds only in-frame clones and misses some; the assay was immunoSEQ multiplex PCR. Of about 1,500 clones listed, 80% to 90% were seen once; the top ten hold 9.5% to 10%. The material sequenced was tumor-adjacent normal tissue. Receptors originate from a donor over 35 with non-small cell lung cancer.

This clone was counted only a few times. The sample carries other DNA sequences with the same CDR3. V is TRBV10-3 and J is TRBJ1-5; D gene uncertain. The CDR3 is 16 amino acids. Germline lookup yields CDR1 ENHRY and CDR2 SYGVKD. V was cut by 0 bases and J by 2 bases, with 11 bases left in between. CDR3 coding DNA: TGTGCCATCAGTGAGTCGACGGGGATTGGCAATCAGCCCCAGCATTTT. It encodes CAISESTGIGNQPQHF.

On this clone: Distinct nucleotide sequences in the sample also encode this CDR3. CDR3 residues: CASSIDNYGYTF. The CDR3 coding sequence is TGTGCCAGCAGCATAGATAACTATGGCTACACCTTC. The V and J genes are TRBV5-5 and TRBJ1-2, with D uncertain. V was clipped by 4 bases and J by 1 base, with 5 bases between them. The CDR3 length is 12 residues. Germline V gene lookup returns CDR1 SGHKS and CDR2 YYEKEE (reference sequence).

The gene calls are TRBV6-5 and TRBJ2-7; D perhaps matches TRBD1 (6 bases). Trimming stripped 10 bases from V and 0 bases from J, with 10 bases between. This CDR3 region has 12 residues. Germline CDR1 and CDR2: MNHEY and SVGAGI. The CDR3 DNA follows: TGTGCCACAGACAGGTTCTCCTACGAGCAGTACTTC. Its protein product is CATDRFSYEQYF.

This sequence joins TRBV27 and TRBJ2-5; D gene ambiguous. The better agreement between TRBJ2-7 and the DNA end casts doubt on the J call. The CDR3 has 13 amino acids. The germline gives CDR1 MNHEY, CDR2 SMNVEV (reference sequence). This chain's CDR3 is CASSLGVVNEQYF. CDR3 coding DNA: TGTGCCAGCAGTTTAGGAGTTGTTAACGAGCAGTACTTC.

The chain employs TRBV4-2 and TRBJ2-2; D not resolved. CDR1 and CDR2 from the germline V gene are LGHNA and YNFKEQ. V lost 7 bases, J lost 2 bases, and 11 bases lay in between. The CDR3 is 14 amino acids. CDR3 sequence (DNA): TGTGCCAGCAACCTCCGTGGAAACACCGGGGAGCTGTTTTTT. It yields the protein CASNLRGNTGELFF.

Points on this clone: A read error may account for a junction end that differs from germline. V is TRBV15 and J is TRBJ2-3; TRBD2 aligns across 8 bases. The CDR3 consists of 16 residues. Germline V lookup: CDR1 LNHNV, CDR2 YYDKDF (reference sequence). The CDR3 here is CATNRGMAGGTDTQYF. The CDR3 DNA is TGTGCCACCAACAGAGGGATGGCGGGAGGAACAGATACGCAGTATTTT.

The chain is built from TRBV19 and TRBJ1-5; D is unclear. The CDR3 runs 17 residues. Trimming stripped 7 bases from V and 3 bases from J, with 22 bases between. The germline V gene has CDR1 LNHDA and CDR2 SQIVND (reference sequence). This chain's CDR3 is CASTIRGGMGPNQPQHF. The CDR3 region has the DNA TGTGCCAGTACCATACGGGGAGGTATGGGCCCCAATCAGCCCCAGCATTTT.

This clone was counted a single time. A read error may account for a junction end that differs from germline. The chain employs TRBV5-1 and TRBJ2-3; the D call may be TRBD1 or TRBD2 (5 bases each). CDR1 is SGHRS, CDR2 YFSETQ, per germline. The CDR3 runs to 14 residues. CDR3 DNA: TGCACCAGCGCTAGAGGGGTATCCCCAGATACGCAGTATTTT. Its protein product is CTSARGVSPDTQYF.

V is TRBV11-1 and J is TRBJ2-5; 7 bases line up with TRBD2. V lost 6 bases, J lost 5 bases, and 9 bases stayed unmatched. Germline assignment: CDR1 SGHAT and CDR2 FQDESV (reference sequence). The CDR3 consists of 14 residues. CDR3 protein: CASRWGGSEETQYF. As DNA, the CDR3 is TGTGCCAGCAGGTGGGGCGGGAGTGAGGAGACCCAGTACTTC.

The V call is TRBV28, the J call TRBJ1-3; D gene ambiguous. Trimming cost V 7 bases and J 4 bases, with 8 bases left between them. Germline CDR1 MDHEN, CDR2 SYDVKM. The CDR3 is 12 residues long. In DNA form, the CDR3 reads TGTGCCAGCACGATGAAGGGAAACACCATATATTTT. Its protein is CASTMKGNTIYF. The variable domain in full, completed from reference TRBV28 and TRBJ1-3, reads DVKVTQSSRYLVKRTGEKVFLECVQDMDHENMFWYRQDPGLGLRLIYFSYDVKMKEKGDIPEGYSVSREKKERFSLILESASTNQTSMYLCASTMKGNTIYFGEGSWLTVV.

Only one count was recorded for this clone. Its ends do not fully match the called genes, so a read error is possible. This chain uses TRBV2 with TRBJ1-2; 8 nucleotides agree with TRBD1. CDR3 length: 16 residues. Germline CDR1 SNHLY, CDR2 FYNNEI. The CDR3, as DNA: TGTGCCAGCAGTTACCTGGGACAGGCCCTTCTGGGTGGCTACACCTTT. Its translation: CASSYLGQALLGGYTF.

The chain has TRBV2 and TRBJ2-5; 8 bases are a match to TRBD2. The DNA end lines up better with TRBJ2-7; the J call may be wrong. The CDR3 is 16 amino acids. Germline CDR1 is SNHLY and CDR2 is FYNNEI. The CDR3 is CASSEGRTSRYYEQYF. CDR3 nucleotide sequence: TGTGCCAGCAGTGAAGGGAGGACTAGCCGTTACTACGAGCAGTACTTC.

The rearrangement uses TRBV6-5 and TRBJ2-7; D not resolved. This CDR3 is 15 amino acids long. Germline-derived CDR1 and CDR2 are MNHEY and SVGAGI. The V and J ends lost 5 bases and 3 bases respectively, with 17 bases between them. The CDR3 coding sequence is TGTGCCAGCAGTACGCACGGAACCACTGTCTACGAGCAGTACTTC. Residues: CASSTHGTTVYEQYF.

This clone was recorded once. This sequence joins TRBV7-8 and TRBJ2-5, with TRBD2 as a possible D gene (6 bases). The CDR3 covers 14 residues. CDR1 SGHVS and CDR2 FQNEAQ come from the germline V gene. Trimming cost V 2 bases and J 6 bases, with 13 bases left between them. The DNA of the CDR3 is TGTGCCAGCAGCTTAAATCGTGGGAGGAAGACCCAGTACTTC. Its protein is CASSLNRGRKTQYF.

V and J are TRBV30 and TRBJ1-5, with no clear D. Trimming stripped 3 bases from V and 4 bases from J, with 13 bases between. CDR3 length: 14 residues. CDR1 is GTSNPN, CDR2 SVGIG, per germline (reference sequence). The CDR3 reads CAWSHNTGNQPQHF. Written as DNA, the CDR3 is TGTGCCTGGAGCCATAATACCGGAAATCAGCCCCAGCATTTT.

The chain couples TRBV19 to TRBJ2-7; 9 bases align to TRBD2. CDR1 and CDR2 from the germline V gene are LNHDA and SQIVND (reference sequence). The V and J ends lost 5 bases and 2 bases, in that order; junction bases with no gene match: 13. This CDR3 has 17 residues. The CDR3 loop is CASSESEGVAGAYEQYF. The CDR3 DNA sequence: TGTGCCAGTAGTGAGAGCGAGGGGGTAGCGGGAGCCTACGAGCAGTACTTC.

The sample holds a few counts of this clone. The V call is TRBV5-4, the J call TRBJ1-1; the match to TRBD1 covers 7 bases. CDR1 is SGHNT, CDR2 YYREEE, per germline (reference sequence). V was clipped by 4 bases and J by 4 bases; unmatched bases: 7. The CDR3 sequence is 14 residues long. The CDR3 here is CASSPGAGGTEAFF. CDR3 nucleotides: TGTGCCAGCAGCCCCGGGGCAGGGGGCACTGAAGCTTTCTTT.

The chain links TRBV6-5 to TRBJ1-5, with D perhaps assigned TRBD1 or TRBD2 (6 bases each). The assigned J gene may be wrong: the sequence end matches TRBJ2-3 better. Germline lookup yields CDR1 MNHEY and CDR2 SVGAGI. The CDR3 is 12 amino acids. The DNA of the CDR3 is TGTGCCATTCGGGGGCCCAATCAGCCCCAGTATTTT. Amino acids: CAIRGPNQPQYF.

The chain has TRBV19 and TRBJ2-7; D unclear. There are 14 residues in the CDR3. The germline CDR1 and CDR2 sequences are LNHDA and SQIVND (reference sequence). Trimming left V 5 bases short and J 2 bases short, with 13 bases between. The DNA of the CDR3 is TGTGCCAGTAGTTTAACTATTCCTGCCTACGAGCAGTACTTC. It specifies CASSLTIPAYEQYF. Based on the CDR3 plus reference TRBV19 and TRBJ2-7, the full variable domain is DGGITQSPKYLFRKEGQNVTLSCEQNLNHDAMYWYRQDPGQGLRLIYYSQIVNDFQKGDIAEGYSVSREKKESFPLTVTSAQKNPTAFYLCASSLTIPAYEQYFGPGTRLTVT.

The chain carries TRBV7-8 and TRBJ2-3; 12 nucleotides agree with TRBD2. Germline trimming cut 2 bases from V and 6 bases from J; bases unmatched to any gene: 9. The CDR3 contains 17 residues. Germline-derived CDR1 and CDR2 are SGHVS and FQNEAQ. The CDR3 is CASSLRAPSGRADTQYF. In DNA form, the CDR3 reads TGTGCCAGCAGCTTAAGGGCTCCTAGCGGGAGGGCCGATACGCAGTATTTT.

The chain carries TRBV7-9 and TRBJ2-2; D gene uncertain. The CDR3 runs 14 residues. CDR1 and CDR2 (germline): SEHNR, FQNEAQ (reference sequence). The germline V and J ends were trimmed by 5 bases and 3 bases, with 10 bases remaining between them. The CDR3 coding sequence is TGTGCCAGCAGCCCCCCCCGGGACACCGGGGAGCTGTTTTTT. Its translation is CASSPPRDTGELFF.

As regards this clone: This may come from a read error, since a much larger clone is one base off. This chain uses TRBV28 with TRBJ2-7; D unclear. The CDR3 is made up of 13 amino acids. Germline lookup yields CDR1 MDHEN and CDR2 SYDVKM. This CDR3 is CVSSFSRSYEQYF. The CDR3 nucleotides read TGTGTCAGCAGTTTTTCCAGATCCTACGAGCAGTACTTC.

The J gene is TRBJ2-1, the V gene TRBV6-4; D remains ambiguous. The ends were cut back, 6 bases at V and 8 bases at J, with 17 bases in the middle. The germline V gene encodes CDR1 MRHNA and CDR2 SNTAGT. The CDR3 extends over 14 amino acids. The CDR3 DNA reads TGTGCCAGCAGCGGCGGTCCGTCGGTAGATGAGCAGTTCTTC. It yields the protein CASSGGPSVDEQFF.